These 28 T cell receptor beta chains originate from one sample sequenced in a study of HIV-infected children after antiretroviral therapy interruption. Treatment indicated: PENTA 11 planned treatment interruption arm or continuous ART arm. A 3' RACE protocol on RNA, with unique molecular identifiers, produced the TCR library. TCRdb processed the 3' RACE reads anew with MiXCR; each CDR3 protein has one entry. The table shows tens of thousands of distinct CDR3 sequences, with approximately 4.3% occurring only once. The material sequenced was CD45RA+ CD4+ T cells from PBMCs, pooled from several time points, taken from a donor given antiretroviral therapy, either interrupted or continuous. Subset meaning: naive CD4+ CD45RA+ CD45RO- T cells. These receptors were taken from a pool of human donors with HIV.

This clonotype came up many times. The V call is TRBV3-1, the J call TRBJ1-2; D ambiguous. Germline CDR1 and CDR2: LGHDT and YNNKEL (reference sequence). V was shortened by 4 bases and J by 3 bases, with 15 bases between the two germline ends. The CDR3 runs 15 residues. Here the CDR3 DNA reads TGTGCCAGCAGCCCGTCTGGGATATTCTACTATGGCTACACCTTC. Translated, it gives CASSPSGIFYYGYTF.

This clonotype came up many times. The rearrangement uses TRBV7-2 and TRBJ2-7; 9 bases are a match to TRBD2. Trimming at V came to 3 bases and at J to 1 base, leaving 4 bases not matched to a gene. Germline V gene lookup returns CDR1 SGHTA and CDR2 FQGNSA. This CDR3 has 15 residues. DNA of the CDR3: TGTGCCAGCAGCTTGGCGGGGGGGAAGTCCTACGAGCAGTACTTC. Translating it yields CASSLAGGKSYEQYF.

This clonotype was found many times. V usage is TRBV14 and J usage is TRBJ2-1, with 14 bases that match TRBD2. The CDR3 is 17 amino acids. Per germline, CDR1 SGHDN and CDR2 FVKESK. With 4 bases clipped from V and 3 bases from J, the junction kept 5 bases outside the gene matches. CDR3 loop: CASSPGLAGAGYNEQFF. The CDR3 bases are TGTGCCAGCAGCCCGGGACTAGCGGGGGCTGGCTACAATGAGCAGTTCTTC.

This clonotype was observed many times. The rearrangement uses TRBV11-2 and TRBJ2-1; 9 bases agree with TRBD1. CDR1 is SGHAT and CDR2 is FQNNGV in the germline V gene. The CDR3 is made up of 18 amino acids. The junction had 10 bases not matched to a gene; V was cut back by 2 bases and J by 2 bases. CDR3: CASSLLTVGTGTYNEQFF. DNA of the CDR3: TGTGCCAGCAGCTTATTGACGGTTGGGACAGGGACCTACAATGAGCAGTTCTTC. The full variable domain, completed using reference TRBV11-2 and TRBJ2-1, is EAGVAQSPRYKIIEKRQSVAFWCNPISGHATLYWYQQILGQGPKLLIQFQNNGVVDDSQLPKDRFSAERLKGVDSTLKIQPAKLEDSAVYLCASSLLTVGTGTYNEQFFGPGTRLTVL.

This clonotype occurred many times. This sequence joins TRBV12-3 or TRBV12-4 and TRBJ2-3, with a weak D call TRBD1 (5 bases). Between the trimmed V and J ends, which lost 7 bases and 0 bases, there was a span of 11 bases. This CDR3 contains 14 residues. The CDR3 spells CASIATASTDTQYF. The CDR3 bases are TGTGCCAGCATCGCGACAGCTAGCACAGATACGCAGTATTTT.

This clonotype was seen at least ten times. V is TRBV12-3 or TRBV12-4 and J is TRBJ1-2, with D possibly matching TRBD1 (5 bases). The CDR3 covers 16 residues. V was shortened by 2 bases and J by 1 base, with 14 bases between the two germline ends. CDR3: CASSLSRGGVNYGYTF. The CDR3 nucleotides read TGTGCCAGCAGTTTATCGAGGGGTGGAGTTAACTATGGCTACACCTTC.

The sample holds many counts of this clonotype. This chain links TRBV20-1 with TRBJ2-7; D not resolved. The CDR3 is made up of 13 amino acids. V was clipped by 2 bases and J by 2 bases, with 10 bases between them. CDR1 is DFQATT, CDR2 SNEGSKA, per germline (reference sequence). CDR3 sequence reads: CSARRADAYEQYF. In DNA form, the CDR3 reads TGCAGTGCTAGACGAGCAGACGCCTACGAGCAGTACTTC.

This clonotype was seen repeatedly, ten times or more. The genes are TRBV28 and TRBJ2-4; maybe TRBD2 (6 bases). There are 16 residues in the CDR3. V was trimmed by 3 bases and J by 0 bases, leaving 12 bases between them. Germline-derived CDR1 and CDR2 are MDHEN and SYDVKM. CDR3: CASSLGGSEAKNIQYF. The CDR3 DNA reads as TGTGCCAGCAGTTTGGGGGGTTCAGAAGCCAAAAACATTCAGTACTTC. The whole variable domain, filled in from reference TRBV28 and TRBJ2-4, reads DVKVTQSSRYLVKRTGEKVFLECVQDMDHENMFWYRQDPGLGLRLIYFSYDVKMKEKGDIPEGYSVSREKKERFSLILESASTNQTSMYLCASSLGGSEAKNIQYFGAGTRLSVL.

This clonotype showed up many times. The chain employs TRBV5-1 and TRBJ2-7; tentative D call: TRBD2 (6 bases). This CDR3 has 12 amino acids. Germline CDR1 reads SGHRS; CDR2 reads YFSETQ. The germline V and J ends were trimmed by 5 bases and 1 base, with 7 bases remaining between them. The CDR3 nucleotides are TGCGCCAGCAGGGGAGGATCCTACGAGCAGTACTTC. The encoded protein is CASRGGSYEQYF.

By share of the sample, this clonotype is medium-sized. The chain combines TRBV29-1 with TRBJ2-3; D possibly corresponds to TRBD1 (6 bases). Looked up from germline, CDR1 is SQVTM and CDR2 is ANQGSEA. The V end lost 4 bases, the J end lost 2 bases, and 13 bases lay between the germline ends. This CDR3 spans 14 amino acids. In DNA, the CDR3 is TGCAGCGTTGGAGAAACAGGGCCCACAGATACGCAGTATTTT. Translating gives CSVGETGPTDTQYF.

Comments on this clonotype: A much larger clone differs by one base, so this may be a read error. V is TRBV19 and J is TRBJ1-4, with 9 positions matching TRBD1. The CDR3 has 14 residues. Germline V gene data show CDR1 as LNHDA and CDR2 as SQIVND (reference sequence). CDR3 sequence (DNA): TGTGTCAGTAGACGACAGGGGGCTAATGAAAAACTGTTTTTT. Its translation: CVSRRQGANEKLFF.

There are a few counts of this clonotype. This chain joins TRBV2 and TRBJ2-5; possibly TRBD2 for D (7 bases). V lost 8 bases and J 4 bases, leaving 20 bases between the germline ends. The CDR3 spans 15 residues. CDR1 and CDR2 (germline): SNHLY, FYNNEI. The CDR3 DNA follows: TGTGCCAGCGGGCGGGGGATACAGGGATCAGAGACCCAGTACTTC. Its translation is CASGRGIQGSETQYF.

This clonotype was observed a handful of times. The chain joins TRBV2 to TRBJ2-2; TRBD1 might be the D (6 bases). The V gene lost 5 bases and the J gene lost 4 bases, with 11 bases spanning the gap. This CDR3 contains 14 residues. Germline V lookup: CDR1 SNHLY, CDR2 FYNNEI. CDR3 sequence (DNA): TGTGCCAGCAGTCGGACAGAATCCACCGGGGAGCTGTTTTTT. Protein: CASSRTESTGELFF. The full variable domain, with the rest looked up from reference TRBV2 and TRBJ2-2, is EPEVTQTPSHQVTQMGQEVILRCVPISNHLYFYWYRQILGQKVEFLVSFYNNEISEKSEIFDDQFSVERPDGSNFTLKIRSTKLEDSAMYFCASSRTESTGELFFGEGSRLTVL.

This clonotype was recorded at least ten times. The rearrangement joins TRBV11-2 to TRBJ2-7; unclear D gene. The V gene lost 5 bases and the J gene lost 6 bases, with 8 bases spanning the gap. The length of the CDR3 is 11 residues. Germline assignment: CDR1 SGHAT and CDR2 FQNNGV. The CDR3 is CASSPFGEQYF. The CDR3 DNA follows: TGTGCCAGCAGCCCCTTTGGCGAGCAGTACTTC.

This clonotype was recorded many times. V gene TRBV28 combines with J gene TRBJ2-7; D gene unclear. Trimming cost V 8 bases and J 12 bases, with 20 bases left between them. The CDR3 consists of 12 residues. Germline CDR1 and CDR2: MDHEN and SYDVKM. For the CDR3, the DNA is TGTGCCAGCGCTTTACCTCAACGGGCCGCGTACTTC. It codes for CASALPQRAAYF.

On this clonotype: A much more abundant neighbour one base away suggests this may be a read error. The gene calls are TRBV19 and TRBJ1-2; 7 nucleotides match TRBD1. V trimming: 6 bases; J trimming: 5 bases; junction bases outside the gene matches: 6. The CDR3 loop spans 13 amino acids. CDR1 is LNHDA and CDR2 is SQIVND in the germline V gene (reference sequence). The CDR3 DNA is TGTGCCAGTAGCCAAGACAGGGCGTATGGCTACACCTTC. Protein sequence: CASSQDRAYGYTF.

V and J are TRBV7-2 and TRBJ2-5; TRBD2 matches at 13 bases. This CDR3 spans 18 amino acids. Germline values: CDR1 SGHTA, CDR2 FQGNSA. The V segment lost 0 bases and the J segment 9 bases; nucleotides outside the gene matches: 13. CDR3 coding DNA: TGTGCCAGCAGCTTAGCTGGGACTAGCGGGGTCCTCGCAAGGGCCCAGTACTTC. It codes for CASSLAGTSGVLARAQYF.

This clonotype was found a few times. The rearrangement links TRBV5-1 to TRBJ1-2, with a weak D call TRBD1 (5 bases). Trimming cost V 4 bases and J 12 bases, with 16 bases left between them. This CDR3 contains 12 residues. Germline lookup yields CDR1 SGHRS and CDR2 YFSETQ. The CDR3 spells CASSAGGEMDTF. Written as DNA, the CDR3 is TGCGCCAGCAGCGCGGGGGGAGAGATGGACACCTTC.

This chain joins TRBV9 and TRBJ2-4; a possible D gene is TRBD2 (5 bases). The CDR3 totals 15 residues. Trimming removed 0 bases at V and 5 bases at J, with 12 bases between. Germline CDR1 is SGDLS and CDR2 is YYNGEE. CDR3 amino acids: CASSVGPGSQNIQYF. In nucleotides, the CDR3 is TGTGCCAGCAGCGTAGGTCCGGGGTCCCAAAACATTCAGTACTTC.

The sample holds many counts of this clonotype. The rearrangement uses TRBV29-1 and TRBJ2-2; D is ambiguous. Trimming took off 2 bases at V and 3 bases at J, with 7 bases between the two ends. Germline CDR1 is SQVTM and CDR2 is ANQGSEA. This CDR3 region has 13 residues. The CDR3 reads CSVEWGYTGELFF. The CDR3 region has the DNA TGCAGCGTTGAATGGGGATACACCGGGGAGCTGTTTTTT.

This clonotype has more than one count but fewer than ten. The genes are TRBV3-1 and TRBJ1-1; no definite D call. V dropped 0 bases and J dropped 1 base, with 6 bases sitting between them. This CDR3 has 14 amino acids. Germline V gives CDR1 LGHDT, CDR2 YNNKEL (reference sequence). The CDR3 protein is CASSQERRNTEAFF. The CDR3 DNA is TGTGCCAGCAGCCAAGAAAGACGGAACACTGAAGCTTTCTTT. The entire variable domain, with the rest obtained from reference TRBV3-1 and TRBJ1-1, is as follows: DTAVSQTPKYLVTQMGNDKSIKCEQNLGHDTMYWYKQDSKKFLKIMFSYNNKELIINETVPNRFSPKSPDKAHLNLHINSLELGDSAVYFCASSQERRNTEAFFGQGTRLTVV.

Only a few counts were recorded for this clonotype. The chain carries TRBV12-3 or TRBV12-4 and TRBJ2-7, with D perhaps TRBD1 (6 bases). V was shortened by 5 bases and J by 0 bases, with 14 bases between the two germline ends. The CDR3 sequence is 15 residues long. CDR3 residues: CASSALRGGSYEQYF. The DNA of the CDR3 is TGTGCCAGCAGTGCTCTCAGGGGCGGCTCCTACGAGCAGTACTTC.

This clonotype has a count of ten or more. This chain links TRBV12-3 or TRBV12-4 with TRBJ1-1, with D possibly matching TRBD1 (5 bases). The CDR3 has 15 residues. V shed 1 base and J shed 5 bases, with 14 bases lying between them. The CDR3 reads CASSLGRAGGTEAFF. CDR3 nucleotide sequence: TGTGCCAGCAGTTTAGGGCGGGCGGGGGGTACTGAAGCTTTCTTT.

This chain links TRBV12-3 or TRBV12-4 with TRBJ1-2; a possible D gene is TRBD1 (5 bases). Trimming removed 4 bases from V and 8 bases from J, with 17 bases in between. The CDR3 runs to 14 residues. For the CDR3, the DNA is TGTGCCAGCAGTTCTAGTGTGACAGCGGGGGGCTACACCTTC. It translates to CASSSSVTAGGYTF.

This clonotype was counted many times. The chain has TRBV5-6 and TRBJ1-5; D is unresolved. The CDR3 contains 13 residues. Germline-derived CDR1 and CDR2 are SGHDT and YYEEEE. Trimming pared 0 bases from V and 6 bases from J, leaving 7 bases between. This chain's CDR3 is CASSLGSVQPQHF. In nucleotides, the CDR3 is TGTGCCAGCAGCTTGGGGTCGGTTCAGCCCCAGCATTTT.

This clonotype came up many times. The chain is built from TRBV5-1 and TRBJ1-1, with TRBD1 identical over 7 bases. The CDR3 is 14 amino acids. Germline trimming cut 4 bases from V and 0 bases from J; bases unmatched to any gene: 3. The germline CDR1 and CDR2 sequences are SGHRS and YFSETQ. In nucleotides, the CDR3 is TGCGCCAGCAGCGTGGGACAGCTGAACACTGAAGCTTTCTTT. It codes for CASSVGQLNTEAFF.

This clonotype was counted between two and nine times. V gene TRBV5-1 combines with J gene TRBJ1-1; 7 bases map to TRBD1. V lost 7 bases and J lost 1; bases outside the gene matches: 7. Germline values: CDR1 SGHRS, CDR2 YFSETQ. The CDR3 runs to 14 residues. CDR3 sequence: CASGRGQQNTEAFF. The CDR3 DNA reads as TGCGCCAGCGGACGGGGACAGCAGAACACTGAAGCTTTCTTT. Full variable domain (outside the CDR3, taken from reference TRBV5-1 and TRBJ1-1): KAGVTQTPRYLIKTRGQQVTLSCSPISGHRSVSWYQQTPGQGLQFLFEYFSETQRNKGNFPGRFSGRQFSNSRSEMNVSTLELGDSALYLCASGRGQQNTEAFFGQGTRLTVV.

This clonotype was observed a handful of times. The chain links TRBV20-1 to TRBJ2-3, with unresolved D. V shed 0 bases and J shed 7 bases, with 11 bases lying between them. This CDR3 has 13 residues. Germline V gene data show CDR1 as DFQATT and CDR2 as SNEGSKA (reference sequence). The CDR3 nucleotides are TGCAGTGCTAGAGATCGGACGGATAATACGCAGTATTTT. It codes for CSARDRTDNTQYF.